This is a list of T cell receptor beta chains from one sample in a study of OX40 agonist ivuxolimab in advanced cancers. TCRdb keeps only in-frame clones here, not all; method: immunoSEQ multiplex PCR. The sample shows 53,000 or so clones, over 80% of them seen only once. Specimen: CD4+ or CD8+ T cells sorted from blood, collected in a trial of the OX40 agonist ivuxolimab. The source of these receptors is an adult with an advanced solid tumor such as melanoma, head and neck, liver or kidney cancer. Each CDR3 is given without its conserved first and last residue. Fields, in order: V gene, clone size, J gene, CDR3 protein. Only some rows state a clone size, as once, few, many or a class for expanded clones.

>TRBV10-1|.|TRBJ2-5
ASSPGQQETQY
>TRBV4-2|.|TRBJ1-4
ASSPDRTTNEKLF
>TRBV19|.|TRBJ2-3
ASSMESSRTDTQY
>TRBV25-1|.|TRBJ1-3
ASSPRDGGNTIY
>TRBV11-2|.|TRBJ2-1
ASSLSTSGVEQF
>TRBV6-6|once|TRBJ1-2
ASSFTGGQGYT
>TRBV27|.|TRBJ2-1
ASSSHLKVEQF
>TRBV4-1|.|TRBJ2-3
ASSQELADTQY
>TRBV25-1|.|TRBJ2-1
ASIGGTYNEQF
>TRBV11-2|.|TRBJ2-1
ASSRSGTPFVGNEQF
>TRBV13|.|TRBJ1-2
ATRQGARYGYT
>TRBV7-9|.|TRBJ2-7
ASSPGTGGYEQY
>TRBV6-6|.|TRBJ2-2
ASRPTGATGELF
>TRBV7-2|.|TRBJ2-3
ASSLVSRGTVAQY
>TRBV6-5|.|TRBJ2-7
ASSYRGRVNEQY
>TRBV19|.|TRBJ2-5
ASSGGETQY
>TRBV5-6|.|TRBJ1-2
ASSLKGRGYT
>TRBV27|.|TRBJ2-1
ASSPRWFGDGTRSYNEQF
>TRBV7-9|.|TRBJ2-5
ASSFGTSWETQY
>TRBV5-6|once|TRBJ2-3
ASSLTAGSSTDTQY
>TRBV19|.|TRBJ1-5
ASSIRGGGQPQH
>TRBV6-5|once|TRBJ2-7
ASSYSSDGSYEQY
>TRBV11-2|.|TRBJ2-7
ASSLLSGGGKYEQY
>TRBV11-3|.|TRBJ2-1
ASTTGTSGYNEQF
>TRBV27|once|TRBJ2-5
ASSLSRRGSQY
>TRBV7-9|.|TRBJ1-5
ASNQVGDQPQH
>TRBV21-1|.|TRBJ2-3
ASSKASGSVTDTQY
>TRBV6-1|.|TRBJ2-1
ASSVPGRGPSYNEQF
>TRBV5-1|.|TRBJ2-2
ASREGGGGELF
>TRBV11-3|.|TRBJ2-1
ASSSVWEQF
>TRBV7-6|.|TRBJ1-2
ASSLDGRGGGYT
>TRBV2|.|TRBJ1-2
ASSEGSGRNYGYT
>TRBV25-1|medium-sized|TRBJ1-4
ASSESWGGKGEKLF
>TRBV2|.|TRBJ1-1
ASSRQDTEAF
>TRBV5-1|.|TRBJ2-2
ASKVQGSPNTGELF
>TRBV5-4|.|TRBJ2-7
ASSLMTSGAYEQY
>TRBV19|.|TRBJ2-1
ASSGGGRNEQF
>TRBV29-1|.|TRBJ1-2
SVEDEGQGAAFYGYT
>TRBV19|few|TRBJ1-1
ASKRQGATAEAF
>TRBV30|.|TRBJ1-3
AWTATGNTIY
>TRBV5-4|once|TRBJ1-3
ASTITGSGNTIY
>TRBV19|few|TRBJ1-4
ASSTRANEKLF
>TRBV9|.|TRBJ1-6
ASSAGSSYNSPLH
>TRBV19|medium-sized|TRBJ2-2
ASSIKAGGAGELF
>TRBV4-3|once|TRBJ2-7
ASSLRTGGNYEQY
>TRBV25-1|.|TRBJ2-5
ASSVGTETQY
>TRBV6-5|.|TRBJ1-6
ARPPGSPLH
>TRBV7-2|.|TRBJ2-7
ASSTSTSYEQY
>TRBV11-2|.|TRBJ1-1
ASSLVPNTEAF
>TRBV19|once|TRBJ2-4
ASSIQWDGTVRDIQY
>TRBV29-1|few|TRBJ1-2
SVEIFSAGFYGYT
>TRBV27|.|TRBJ2-2
ASSPDRLAGEWGTGELF
>TRBV4-2|.|TRBJ2-1
ASSKEGQGVSEQF